This T cell receptor (beta chain) was profiled in a study of cytomegalovirus exposure and HLA in healthy donors. The study's findings and limits: Around 160 TCR beta chains were listed as cytomegalovirus-associated. Subsequent analysis of the 100 to 150 validation repertoires found a tendency for first-cohort TCR clusters to co-occur.

Here immunoSEQ multiplex PCR was the method, and the copy in TCRdb shows in-frame clones only, minus some. The sample shows about 130,000 clones, roughly 94% of them seen only once. As regards this clone: The target antigen is unknown.

Germline CDR1 LNHDA, CDR2 SQIVND (reference sequence). Trimming shortened V by 3 bases and J by 5 bases, and 13 bases separated the two germline ends. The CDR3 has 14 amino acids. Specimen: PBMCs. This receptor was obtained from a woman aged 18-29 years in good health and CMV-seronegative. The chain links TRBV19 to TRBJ1-1; no firm D call. CDR3 in DNA: TGTGCCAGTAGTATCCCCAACTTGAGGACTGAAGCTTTCTTT. This sequence encodes CASSIPNLRTEAFF.